This T cell receptor beta chain stems from a study of human T cells and chemical hapten exposure. Overall study context: Donors were sensitized with 2% DPC on the upper inner arm.

The time point: pre-sensitization, week 0. Documented treatment: therapeutic diphenylcyclopropenone sensitization with weekly scalp DPC. This CDR3 is built from 16 residues. Trimming left V 6 bases short and J 0 bases short, with 17 bases between. Looked up from germline, CDR1 is MNHEY and CDR2 is SVGAGI. MiXCR, run by TCRdb on the RACE reads, gives a single entry per CDR3 protein. The sample carries tens of thousands of distinct CDR3 sequences, 9.6% recorded once. The sequencing used whole blood, collected in connection with sensitization to the hapten diphenylcyclopropenone (DPC). V and J are TRBV6-5 and TRBJ1-2; tentatively, D is TRBD1 (6 bases). The receptor's source is a woman between 35 and 50 years old with alopecia areata. Some clones in this sample may be carry-over from other donors' samples. CDR3 nucleotides: TGTGCCAGCAGGGGAACCCAGGGGACAACTAACTATGGCTACACCTTC. Its translation: CASRGTQGTTNYGYTF.